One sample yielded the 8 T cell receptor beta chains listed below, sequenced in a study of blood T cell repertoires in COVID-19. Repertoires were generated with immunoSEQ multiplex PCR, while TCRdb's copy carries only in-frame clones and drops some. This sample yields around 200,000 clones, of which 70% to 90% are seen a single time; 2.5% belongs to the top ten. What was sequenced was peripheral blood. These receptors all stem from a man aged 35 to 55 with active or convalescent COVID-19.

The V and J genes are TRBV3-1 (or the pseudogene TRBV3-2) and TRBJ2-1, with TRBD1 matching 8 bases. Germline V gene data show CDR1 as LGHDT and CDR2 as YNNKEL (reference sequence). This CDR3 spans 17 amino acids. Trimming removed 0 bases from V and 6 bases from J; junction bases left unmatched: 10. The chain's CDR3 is CASSQDSPTGDINEQFF. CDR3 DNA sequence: TGTGCCAGCAGCCAAGATAGTCCGACAGGGGATATCAATGAGCAGTTCTTC.

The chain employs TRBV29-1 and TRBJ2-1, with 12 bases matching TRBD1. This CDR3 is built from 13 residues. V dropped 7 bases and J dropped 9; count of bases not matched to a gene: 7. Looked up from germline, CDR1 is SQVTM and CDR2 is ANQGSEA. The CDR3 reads CSGGQGALFEQFF. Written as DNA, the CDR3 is TGCAGCGGGGGACAGGGGGCGCTTTTTGAGCAGTTCTTC.

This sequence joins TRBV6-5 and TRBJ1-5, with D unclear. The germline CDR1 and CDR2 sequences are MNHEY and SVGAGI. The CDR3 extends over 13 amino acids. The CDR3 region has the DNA TGTGCTACTGATATGATTAGCAATCAGCCCCAGCATTTT. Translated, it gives CATDMISNQPQHF.

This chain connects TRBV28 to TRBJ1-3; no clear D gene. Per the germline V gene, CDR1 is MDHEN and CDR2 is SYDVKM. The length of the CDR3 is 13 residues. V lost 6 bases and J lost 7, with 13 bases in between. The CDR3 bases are TGTGCCAGCAGCCCGGGAGATTCGAACACCATATATTTT. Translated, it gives CASSPGDSNTIYF.

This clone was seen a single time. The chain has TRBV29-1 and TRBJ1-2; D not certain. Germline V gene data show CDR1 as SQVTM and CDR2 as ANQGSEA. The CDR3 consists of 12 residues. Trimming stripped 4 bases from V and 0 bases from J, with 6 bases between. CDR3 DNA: TGCAGCGTTGTCGTCGCTAACTATGGCTACACCTTC. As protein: CSVVVANYGYTF.

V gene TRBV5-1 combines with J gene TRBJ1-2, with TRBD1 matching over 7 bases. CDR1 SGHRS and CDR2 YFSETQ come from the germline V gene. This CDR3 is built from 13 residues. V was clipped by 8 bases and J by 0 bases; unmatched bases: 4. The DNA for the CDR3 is TGCGCCAGTCGACAGGGACCTAACTATGGCTACACCTTC. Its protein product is CASRQGPNYGYTF. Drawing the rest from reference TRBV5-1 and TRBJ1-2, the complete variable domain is KAGVTQTPRYLIKTRGQQVTLSCSPISGHRSVSWYQQTPGQGLQFLFEYFSETQRNKGNFPGRFSGRQFSNSRSEMNVSTLELGDSALYLCASRQGPNYGYTFGSGTRLTVV.

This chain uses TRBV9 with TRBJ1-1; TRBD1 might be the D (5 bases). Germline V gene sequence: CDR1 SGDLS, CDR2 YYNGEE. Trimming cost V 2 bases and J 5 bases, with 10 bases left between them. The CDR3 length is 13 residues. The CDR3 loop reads CASSVPGVTEAFF. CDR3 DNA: TGTGCCAGCAGCGTCCCGGGGGTAACTGAAGCTTTCTTT.

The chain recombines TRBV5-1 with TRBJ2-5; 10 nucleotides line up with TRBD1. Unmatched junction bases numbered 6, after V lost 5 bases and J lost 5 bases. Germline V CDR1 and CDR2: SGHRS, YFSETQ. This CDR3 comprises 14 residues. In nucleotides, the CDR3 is TGCGCCAGCAGTCGGGACAGGGGTCTTGAGACCCAGTACTTC. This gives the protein CASSRDRGLETQYF.